The 14 T cell receptor beta chains reported below all come from one sample, sequenced in a study of regulatory T cells in long-lasting Graves disease. Documented time point: newly diagnosed GD, antithyroid drugs for less than 3 months. Generation of the TCR library employed RNA extracted from PBMCs. Researchers made TCR beta libraries by using iRepertoire HTBI primers and running Arm-PCR on CDR3 regions. Via MiXCR, TCRdb re-called the multiplex PCR reads, giving one row per CDR3 protein. The repertoire includes 500,000 or so distinct CDR3 sequences, under 20% of them detected once, and roughly an eighth sits in the top ten. The same sample was also studied in work on T cells in Graves' hyperthyroidism and ophthalmopathy.

The material sequenced was peripheral blood mononuclear cells (PBMCs), taken at new diagnosis, from a patient treated with antithyroid drugs. These receptors all stem from a man in his forties with Graves disease.

This clonotype was counted ten times or more. The chain combines TRBV7-9 with TRBJ2-1; possible D gene TRBD1, 6 bases. Germline V lookup: CDR1 SEHNR, CDR2 FQNEAQ (reference sequence). V was pared by 7 bases and J by 4 bases, with 17 bases between. The CDR3 runs 15 residues. The CDR3, as DNA: TGTGCCAGCAAAACCGGGACATCGGGATACAATGAGCAGTTCTTC. Translated, it gives CASKTGTSGYNEQFF.

This clonotype has a count of ten or more. V gene TRBV3-1 combines with J gene TRBJ2-1, with 11 positions matching TRBD2. Germline V gives CDR1 LGHDT, CDR2 YNNKEL (reference sequence). Unmatched junction bases numbered 3, after V lost 2 bases and J lost 0 bases. This CDR3 spans 17 amino acids. The CDR3, as DNA: TGTGCCAGCAGCCAATTAACTAGCGGGAGCTCCTACAATGAGCAGTTCTTC. Amino acid sequence: CASSQLTSGSSYNEQFF.

A few counts support this clonotype. The V gene is TRBV28, the J gene TRBJ2-2; a weak D match, TRBD2 (6 bases). Germline V CDR1 and CDR2: MDHEN, SYDVKM. This CDR3 is built from 14 residues. The V end was cut by 5 bases, the J end by 5 bases, with 12 bases between. The CDR3, as DNA: TGTGCCAGCAGTGGGCTGGGGGGAACCGGGGAGCTGTTTTTT. Protein product: CASSGLGGTGELFF.

This clonotype has a count of ten or more. The chain recombines TRBV20-1 with TRBJ2-1; 7 nucleotides match TRBD2. CDR1 is DFQATT and CDR2 is SNEGSKA in the germline V gene (reference sequence). J was trimmed by 4 bases and V by 7 bases; bases with no gene match: 4. CDR3 length: 12 residues. The CDR3 region has the DNA TGCAGTGTTGCGGGAGTTTACAATGAGCAGTTCTTC. This codes for CSVAGVYNEQFF.

The table lists this clonotype with a few counts. V usage is TRBV20-1 and J usage is TRBJ1-1; D remains ambiguous. V dropped 0 bases and J dropped 2 bases, with 10 bases sitting between them. The CDR3 runs 14 residues. Germline CDR1 DFQATT, CDR2 SNEGSKA (reference sequence). The CDR3 here is CSAREKILNTEAFF. As DNA, the CDR3 is TGCAGTGCTAGAGAAAAGATTTTAAACACTGAAGCTTTCTTT.

The table lists this clonotype with many counts. The chain has TRBV27 and TRBJ2-7; 7 bases are shared with TRBD2. V trimming: 6 bases; J trimming: 4 bases; junction bases outside the gene matches: 9. This CDR3 is 14 amino acids long. CDR1 and CDR2 from the germline V gene are MNHEY and SMNVEV (reference sequence). The CDR3 loop reads CASSPGLPPYEQYF. The CDR3 DNA is TGTGCCAGCAGCCCGGGACTACCGCCTTACGAGCAGTACTTC.

V and J are TRBV9 and TRBJ2-1, with a possible D match to TRBD2 (7 bases). The CDR3 has 14 residues. Germline loops: CDR1 SGDLS, CDR2 YYNGEE. V was pared by 5 bases and J by 2 bases, with 11 bases between. The CDR3 sequence: CASRGEGAYNEQFF. The CDR3 bases are TGTGCCAGCAGGGGGGAGGGGGCCTACAATGAGCAGTTCTTC.

This clonotype was seen only a few times. The chain is built from TRBV19 and TRBJ2-7; no clear D. V was cut by 6 bases and J by 1 base, with 10 bases left in between. The germline CDR1 and CDR2 sequences are LNHDA and SQIVND (reference sequence). The CDR3 extends over 13 amino acids. In DNA form, the CDR3 reads TGTGCCAGTAGGGCAGCTACTTCCTACGAGCAGTACTTC. It codes for CASRAATSYEQYF.

This clonotype was seen ten or more times. V and J are TRBV20-1 and TRBJ2-7; 7 positions match TRBD2. Germline lookup yields CDR1 DFQATT and CDR2 SNEGSKA (reference sequence). The CDR3 is 13 residues long. The V and J ends lost 5 bases and 4 bases, in that order; junction bases with no gene match: 8. CDR3 amino acids: CSAPNPGRYEQYF. The CDR3 DNA reads TGCAGTGCTCCGAATCCCGGGAGGTACGAGCAGTACTTC.

This clonotype appeared many times. CDR3 protein: CASSPGGDTYNEQFF. The CDR3, as DNA: TGTGCCAGCTCCCCGGGGGGCGACACCTACAATGAGCAGTTCTTC. The V and J genes are TRBV18 and TRBJ2-1; D may be TRBD2 (7 bases). The CDR3 contains 15 residues. CDR1 is KGHSH, CDR2 LQKENI, per germline. V dropped 6 bases and J dropped 2 bases, with 14 bases sitting between them.

This clonotype was seen many times. The chain recombines TRBV28 with TRBJ1-2, with no clear D. Germline V gene sequence: CDR1 MDHEN, CDR2 SYDVKM. Trimming left V 4 bases short and J 4 bases short, with 16 bases between. CDR3 length: 15 amino acids. In DNA, the CDR3 is TGTGCCAGCAGTTCAAGGACGGTGGATGGCTATGGCTACACCTTC. As protein: CASSSRTVDGYGYTF.

This clonotype has at least ten counts. The gene calls are TRBV29-1 and TRBJ2-5; 10 nucleotides align to TRBD2. Germline V gives CDR1 SQVTM, CDR2 ANQGSEA. This CDR3 has 13 amino acids. V gave up 5 bases and J gave up 4 bases; unmatched junction bases: 4. CDR3 residues: CSVIAGGTETQYF. The CDR3 coding sequence is TGCAGCGTTATAGCGGGAGGCACAGAGACCCAGTACTTC.

This clonotype was observed a handful of times. V gene TRBV3-1 combines with J gene TRBJ1-4, with 10 bases fitting TRBD1. From germline, CDR1 is LGHDT and CDR2 YNNKEL (reference sequence). Germline trimming cut 1 base from V and 10 bases from J; bases unmatched to any gene: 6. The CDR3 extends over 15 amino acids. The CDR3 loop reads CASSQGSDRGGKLFF. As DNA, the CDR3 is TGTGCCAGCAGCCAAGGGTCGGACAGGGGGGGAAAACTGTTTTTT.

This clonotype has a handful of counts. CDR3 residues: CASSYVGQGEQYF. CDR3 DNA: TGTGCCAGCAGTTACGTCGGGCAGGGCGAGCAGTACTTC. The V and J genes are TRBV6-6 and TRBJ2-7; D might be TRBD1 (5 bases). Deletions cut 2 bases from V and 6 bases from J, with 11 bases between. Germline V gives CDR1 MNHNY, CDR2 SVGAGI (reference sequence). CDR3 length: 13 amino acids.